This record covers a single T cell receptor (beta chain). It lacks a known antigen. There are no base qualities to consult, and no much larger clone falls within one base. This sample is drawn from a study of IL-17A CD8 T cells in psoriatic arthritis synovium. Turning to the overall study: The study was designed to define the phenotype, molecular profile and function of synovial IL-17A+CD8+ T cells in the pathogenesis of psoriatic arthritis. Broader findings and caveats from the paper: Morisita overlap indices above 0.75 were seen in a couple of patients because many Tc17 clones were shared with the synovial Tc1 population. Cells came from synovial fluid rather than synovial tissue, since no psoriatic arthritis synovial tissue samples were available. Only three patients were covered by TCR sequencing, and this limited sample size was acknowledged by the authors. Although most synovial CD8+ subsets stayed polyclonal, some individual clones made up over 4% of the repertoire.

After DNA extraction (Qiagen), TCRbeta V-D-J rearrangements underwent bias-controlled amplification and then high-throughput sequencing (immunoSEQ; Adaptive Biotech). Per the original workflow: Productive sequences were analyzed at sequence level using the immunoSEQ Analyzer platform. Clonality was computed as 1 minus Pielou's evenness, ranging from 0 (highly polyclonal) to 1 (monoclonal). Repertoire overlap between subsets was quantified with the Morisita index, from 0 (no similarity) to 1 (complete similarity). The source is immuneACCESS, and TCRdb retained only in-frame sequences with V and J called. Part of the clones is not carried over; for the studies checked, unresolved V genes explain less than half of this, and the remainder is unexplained. D and trimming were read from the DNA, whereas the V and J calls and clone size are those reported in that table. This sample gives 450 to 550 clones in total; approximately 79% of them show up just once. The ten biggest clones cover approximately 13% of the sample.

CD3+ T cells, isolated magnetically, got 1.5 hours of stimulation with PMA and ionomycin and were then labeled using IL-17A and IFNgamma cytokine secretion assays. Synovial fluid effusions were drawn by aspiration from the actively inflamed joints of psoriatic arthritis patients. For each patient, synovial fluid served as the source from which three memory CD8+ T cell populations were isolated by sorting: Tc1 cells (IL-17A-IFNgamma+), Tc17 cells (IL-17A+) and the bulk memory fraction, allowing their TCR repertoires to be compared. Psoriatic arthritis patients met the Classification of Psoriatic Arthritis Study Group (CASPAR) criteria. Cells secreting cytokines were also stained with a viability dye and with anti-CD3, CD8, CD14 and CD4 antibodies, then sorted on a BD FACSAria. Three patients with psoriatic arthritis provided sorted synovial fluid CD8+ T cell subsets that underwent TCRbeta sequencing. Synovial fluid mononuclear cells were isolated using Lymphoprep and were cryopreserved in liquid nitrogen prior to use. The medium used for cryopreservation was made up of approximately 55% fetal calf serum and approximately 10% dimethyl sulfoxide.

V is shortened by 0 bases, J by 4 bases, and the region joining them spans 10 bases. The germline V gene provides CDR1 LGHNA and CDR2 YSLEER. The cysteine opens and the phenylalanine closes a CDR3 of 15 amino acids. The retained sequence is limited to the CDR3, 45 bases, with the frame set at the first base. The rearranged chain carries TRBV4-3 and TRBJ2-1; no D gene call is confident. The receptor was isolated from a human donor with psoriatic arthritis. The sample was IFN-gamma+ CD8+ T cells from synovial fluid. The label giving this sample's cell subset or site can be read as: IL-17A-IFNgamma+ memory CD8+ (Tc1) cells. The CDR3 region reads CASSQDGNRYNEQFF. The nucleotide sequence reads as follows: TGCGCCAGCAGCCAAGATGGGAACAGATACAATGAGCAGTTCTTC.